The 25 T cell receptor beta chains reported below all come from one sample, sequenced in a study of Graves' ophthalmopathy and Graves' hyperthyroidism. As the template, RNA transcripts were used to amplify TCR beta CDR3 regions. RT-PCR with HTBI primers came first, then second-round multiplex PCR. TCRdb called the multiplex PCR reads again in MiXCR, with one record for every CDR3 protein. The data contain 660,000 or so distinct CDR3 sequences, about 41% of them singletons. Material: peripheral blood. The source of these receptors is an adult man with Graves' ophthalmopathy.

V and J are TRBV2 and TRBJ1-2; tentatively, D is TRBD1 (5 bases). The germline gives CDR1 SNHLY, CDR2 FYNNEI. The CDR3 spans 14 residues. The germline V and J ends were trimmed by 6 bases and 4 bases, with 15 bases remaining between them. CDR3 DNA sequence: TGTGCCAGCAGCCCGGGGCAAGAGATCTATGGCTACACCTTC. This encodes CASSPGQEIYGYTF.

In nucleotides, the CDR3 is TGCAGCCCCGGACAGTTCTCCTACGAGCAGTACTTC. Translation: CSPGQFSYEQYF. The chain carries TRBV29-1 and TRBJ2-7, with a tentative D call TRBD1 (6 bases). The V end was cut by 8 bases, the J end by 0 bases, with 11 bases between. The CDR3 is 12 amino acids. CDR1 is SQVTM, CDR2 ANQGSEA, per germline.

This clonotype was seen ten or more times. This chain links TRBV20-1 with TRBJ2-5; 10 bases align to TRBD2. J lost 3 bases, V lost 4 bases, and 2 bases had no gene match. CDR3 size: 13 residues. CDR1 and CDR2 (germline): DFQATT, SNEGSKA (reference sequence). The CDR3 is CSATLAGEETQYF. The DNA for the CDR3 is TGCAGTGCTACGCTAGCGGGGGAAGAGACCCAGTACTTC.

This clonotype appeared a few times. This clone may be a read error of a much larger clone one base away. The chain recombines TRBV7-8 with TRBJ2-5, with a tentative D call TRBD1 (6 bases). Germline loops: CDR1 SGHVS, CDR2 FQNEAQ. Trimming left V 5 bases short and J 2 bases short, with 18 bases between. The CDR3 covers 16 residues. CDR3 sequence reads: CASSPRRKTGQETQYF. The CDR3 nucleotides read TGTGCCAGCAGCCCCCGACGTAAGACAGGTCAAGAGACCCAGTACTTC.

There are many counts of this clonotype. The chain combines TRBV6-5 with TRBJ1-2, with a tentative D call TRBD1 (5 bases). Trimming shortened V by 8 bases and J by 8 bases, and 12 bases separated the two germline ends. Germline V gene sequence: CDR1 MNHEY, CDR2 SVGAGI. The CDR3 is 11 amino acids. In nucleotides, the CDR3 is TGTGCCAGCCGGACACTCACCGGCTACACCTTC. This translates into CASRTLTGYTF.

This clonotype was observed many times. The CDR3 DNA sequence: TGTGCCAGTAGTAAGGAGGCAGGTAACACTGAAGCTTTCTTT. This codes for CASSKEAGNTEAFF. The chain carries TRBV19 and TRBJ1-1; unclear D gene. The germline V gene encodes CDR1 LNHDA and CDR2 SQIVND (reference sequence). The germline V and J ends were trimmed by 4 bases and 2 bases, with 11 bases remaining between them. The CDR3 runs 14 residues.

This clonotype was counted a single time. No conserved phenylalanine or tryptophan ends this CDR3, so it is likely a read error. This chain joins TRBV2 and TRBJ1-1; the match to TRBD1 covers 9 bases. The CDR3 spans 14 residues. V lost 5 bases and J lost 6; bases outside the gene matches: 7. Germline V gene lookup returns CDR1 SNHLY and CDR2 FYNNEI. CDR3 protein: CASSRTGENPEAFL. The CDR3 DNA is TGTGCCAGCAGTCGGACAGGGGAAAATCCTGAAGCTTTCCTT.

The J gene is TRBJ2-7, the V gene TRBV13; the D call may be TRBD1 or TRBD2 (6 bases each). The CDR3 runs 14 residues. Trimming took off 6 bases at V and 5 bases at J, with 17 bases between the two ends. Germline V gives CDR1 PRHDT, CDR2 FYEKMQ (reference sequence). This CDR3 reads CASSPPRGQDEQYF. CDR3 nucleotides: TGTGCCAGCAGTCCTCCCCGGGGGCAGGACGAGCAGTACTTC.

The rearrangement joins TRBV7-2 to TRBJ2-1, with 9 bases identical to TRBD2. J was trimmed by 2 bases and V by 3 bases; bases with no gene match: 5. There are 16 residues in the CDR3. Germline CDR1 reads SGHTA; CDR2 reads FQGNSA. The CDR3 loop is CASSLFSGGTYNEQFF. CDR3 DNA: TGTGCCAGCAGCTTGTTTAGCGGGGGCACCTACAATGAGCAGTTCTTC.

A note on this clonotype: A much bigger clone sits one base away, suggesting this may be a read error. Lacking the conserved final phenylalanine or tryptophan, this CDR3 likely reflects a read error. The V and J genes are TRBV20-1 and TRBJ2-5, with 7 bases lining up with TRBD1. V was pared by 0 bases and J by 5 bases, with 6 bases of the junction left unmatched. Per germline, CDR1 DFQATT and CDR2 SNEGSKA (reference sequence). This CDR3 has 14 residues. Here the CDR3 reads CSARDNRGQETQYV. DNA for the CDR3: TGCAGTGCTAGAGACAACAGGGGACAGGAGACCCAGTACGTC.

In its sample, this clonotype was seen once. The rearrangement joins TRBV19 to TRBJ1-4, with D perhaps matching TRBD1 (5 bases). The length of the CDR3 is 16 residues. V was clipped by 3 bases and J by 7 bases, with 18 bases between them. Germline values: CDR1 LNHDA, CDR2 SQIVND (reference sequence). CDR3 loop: CASSINGRGLGEKLFF. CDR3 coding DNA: TGTGCCAGTAGTATCAACGGGAGGGGCCTCGGTGAAAAACTGTTTTTT.

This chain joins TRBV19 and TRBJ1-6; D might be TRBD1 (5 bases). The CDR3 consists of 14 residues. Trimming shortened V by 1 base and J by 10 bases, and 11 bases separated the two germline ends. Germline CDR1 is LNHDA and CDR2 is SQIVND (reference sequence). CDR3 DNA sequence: TGTGCCAGTAGTATAGGGGGGTTGGGCTCACCCCTCCACTTT. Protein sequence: CASSIGGLGSPLHF. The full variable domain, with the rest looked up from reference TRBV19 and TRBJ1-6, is DGGITQSPKYLFRKEGQNVTLSCEQNLNHDAMYWYRQDPGQGLRLIYYSQIVNDFQKGDIAEGYSVSREKKESFPLTVTSAQKNPTAFYLCASSIGGLGSPLHFGNGTRLTVT.

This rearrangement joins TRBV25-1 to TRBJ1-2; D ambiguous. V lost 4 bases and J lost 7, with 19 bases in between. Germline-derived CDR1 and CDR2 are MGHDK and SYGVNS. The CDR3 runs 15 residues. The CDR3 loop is CASSAIDPAVSGYTF. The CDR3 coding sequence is TGTGCCAGCAGTGCGATCGACCCCGCGGTTAGTGGCTACACCTTC.

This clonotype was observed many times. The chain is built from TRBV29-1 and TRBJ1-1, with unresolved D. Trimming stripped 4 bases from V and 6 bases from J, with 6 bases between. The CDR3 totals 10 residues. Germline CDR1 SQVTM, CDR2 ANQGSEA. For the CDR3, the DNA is TGCAGCGTTGGCGGGGCTGAAGCTTTCTTT. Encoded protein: CSVGGAEAFF.

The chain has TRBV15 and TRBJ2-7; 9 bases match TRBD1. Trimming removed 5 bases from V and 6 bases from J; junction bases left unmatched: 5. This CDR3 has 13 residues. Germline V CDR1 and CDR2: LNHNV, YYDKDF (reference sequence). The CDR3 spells CATSSGTGTEQYF. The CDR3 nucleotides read TGTGCCACCAGCTCTGGGACAGGGACCGAGCAGTACTTC.

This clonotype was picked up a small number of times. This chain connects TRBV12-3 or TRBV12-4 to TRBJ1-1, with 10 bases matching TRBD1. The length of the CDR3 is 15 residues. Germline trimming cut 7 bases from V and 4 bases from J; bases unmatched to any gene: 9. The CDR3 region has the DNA TGTGCCAGCACCTACCGACAGGGGGCGGGCACTGAAGCTTTCTTT. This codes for CASTYRQGAGTEAFF.

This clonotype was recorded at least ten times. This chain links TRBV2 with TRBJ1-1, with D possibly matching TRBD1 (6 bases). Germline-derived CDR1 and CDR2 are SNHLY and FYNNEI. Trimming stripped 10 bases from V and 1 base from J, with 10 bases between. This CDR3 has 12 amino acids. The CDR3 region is CANLDRNTEAFF. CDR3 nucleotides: TGTGCCAACCTGGACAGGAACACTGAAGCTTTCTTT.

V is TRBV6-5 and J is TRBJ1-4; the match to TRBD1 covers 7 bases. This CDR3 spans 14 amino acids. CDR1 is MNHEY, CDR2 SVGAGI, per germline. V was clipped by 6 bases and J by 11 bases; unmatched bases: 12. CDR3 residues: CASRQTGADGKLFF. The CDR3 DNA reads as TGTGCCAGCAGGCAAACAGGGGCCGACGGGAAACTGTTTTTT.

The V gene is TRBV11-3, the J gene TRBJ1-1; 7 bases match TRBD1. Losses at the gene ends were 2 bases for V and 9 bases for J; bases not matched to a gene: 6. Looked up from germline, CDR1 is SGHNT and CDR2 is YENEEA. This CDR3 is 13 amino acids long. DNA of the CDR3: TGTGCCAGCAGCTTATATCTGGGACAGCAAGCTTTCTTT. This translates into CASSLYLGQQAFF.

The CDR3 DNA reads TGTGCCACCAGCAGAGATCTTGGACAGGGTGGTGAAAAACTGTTTTTT. Its translation is CATSRDLGQGGEKLFF. The chain recombines TRBV15 with TRBJ1-4; TRBD1 matches 8 bases. Trimming at V came to 0 bases and at J to 7 bases, leaving 7 bases not matched to a gene. The CDR3 extends over 16 amino acids. CDR1 and CDR2 from the germline V gene are LNHNV and YYDKDF (reference sequence).

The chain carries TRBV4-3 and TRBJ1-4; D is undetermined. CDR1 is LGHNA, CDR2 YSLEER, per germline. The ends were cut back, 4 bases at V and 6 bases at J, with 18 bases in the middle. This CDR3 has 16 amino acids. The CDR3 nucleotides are TGCGCCAGCAGCCGAAGCAGTTCCGGATCAGATGAAAAACTGTTTTTT. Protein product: CASSRSSSGSDEKLFF.

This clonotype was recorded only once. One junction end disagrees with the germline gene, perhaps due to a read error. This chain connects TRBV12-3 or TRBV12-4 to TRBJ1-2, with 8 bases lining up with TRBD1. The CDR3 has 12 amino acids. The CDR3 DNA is TGTGCCAGCAGTTTAGAGGACAGGGACTTTTGCTTC. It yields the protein CASSLEDRDFCF.

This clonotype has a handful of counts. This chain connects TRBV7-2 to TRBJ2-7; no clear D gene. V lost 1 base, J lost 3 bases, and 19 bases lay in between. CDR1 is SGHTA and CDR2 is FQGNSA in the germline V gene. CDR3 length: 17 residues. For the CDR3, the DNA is TGTGCCAGCAGCTTAGTCGACTTCCGAATCTTTAACTACGAGCAGTACTTC. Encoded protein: CASSLVDFRIFNYEQYF.

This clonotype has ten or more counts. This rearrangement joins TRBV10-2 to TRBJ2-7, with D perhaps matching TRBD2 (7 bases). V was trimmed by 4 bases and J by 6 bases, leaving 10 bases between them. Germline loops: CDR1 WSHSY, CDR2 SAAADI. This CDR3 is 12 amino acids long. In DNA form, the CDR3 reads TGCGCCAGCAGTGCGGGGGGCCCCGAGCAGTACTTC. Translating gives CASSAGGPEQYF.

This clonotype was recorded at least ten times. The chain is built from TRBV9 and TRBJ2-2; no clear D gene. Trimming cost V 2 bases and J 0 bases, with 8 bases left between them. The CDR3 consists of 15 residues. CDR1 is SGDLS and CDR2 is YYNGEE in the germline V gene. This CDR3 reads CASSVTGTNTGELFF. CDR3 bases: TGTGCCAGCAGCGTCACTGGGACGAACACCGGGGAGCTGTTTTTT.